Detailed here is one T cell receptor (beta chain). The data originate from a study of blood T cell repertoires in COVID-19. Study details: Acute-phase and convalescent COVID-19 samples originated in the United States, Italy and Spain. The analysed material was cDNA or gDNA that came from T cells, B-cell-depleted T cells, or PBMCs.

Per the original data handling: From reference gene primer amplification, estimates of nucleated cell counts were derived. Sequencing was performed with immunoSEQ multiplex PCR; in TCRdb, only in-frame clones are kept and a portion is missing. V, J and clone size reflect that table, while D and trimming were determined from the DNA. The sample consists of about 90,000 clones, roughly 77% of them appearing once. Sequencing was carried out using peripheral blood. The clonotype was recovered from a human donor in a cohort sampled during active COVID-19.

The CDR3, as DNA: TGTGCCAGCAGCCCCCAACAGGGAAATACGCAGTATTTT. It is translated as CASSPQQGNTQYF. The rearrangement links TRBV7-9 to TRBJ2-3, with a weak D call TRBD1 (6 bases). The CDR3 covers 13 residues. The germline CDR1 and CDR2 sequences are SEHNR and FQNEAQ (reference sequence). V dropped 5 bases and J dropped 7 bases, with 13 bases sitting between them.